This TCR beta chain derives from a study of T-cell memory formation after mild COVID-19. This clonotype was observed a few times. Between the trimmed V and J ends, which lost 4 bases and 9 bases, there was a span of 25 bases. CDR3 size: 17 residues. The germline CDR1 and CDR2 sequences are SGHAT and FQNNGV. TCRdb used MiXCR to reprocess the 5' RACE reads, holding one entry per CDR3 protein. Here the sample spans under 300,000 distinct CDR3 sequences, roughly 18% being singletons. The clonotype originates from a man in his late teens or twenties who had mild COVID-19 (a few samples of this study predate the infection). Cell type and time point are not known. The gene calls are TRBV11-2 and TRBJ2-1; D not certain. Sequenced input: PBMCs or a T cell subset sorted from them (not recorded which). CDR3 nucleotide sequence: TGTGCCAGCAGCTCATCCAGCTTGGCCCGGGCTTCGGGTGAGCAGTTCTTC. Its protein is CASSSSSLARASGEQFF.